Following are 3 T cell receptor beta chains from one sample sequenced in a study of CD8+ T cells in alopecia areata. In each case, RNA was isolated and then reverse transcribed into cDNA as the sequencing template. Here immunoSEQ multiplex PCR was the method, and the copy in TCRdb shows in-frame clones only, minus some. The sample has fewer than 90,000 clones, roughly 51% seen once. The sequencing input was NKG2D-high CD8+ T cells sorted from blood. The receptors derive from a human donor with alopecia areata.

This clone was observed a single time. The genes are TRBV4-3 and TRBJ2-6; no firm D call. The length of the CDR3 is 15 residues. The germline CDR1 and CDR2 sequences are LGHNA and YSLEER. V gave up 0 bases and J gave up 4 bases, with 7 bases separating them. CDR3 bases: TGCGCCAGCAGCCAAGATCAAGGCGGGGCCAACGTCCTGACTTTC. Its protein product is CASSQDQGGANVLTF.

V is TRBV27 and J is TRBJ2-7; 8 bases map to TRBD2. CDR1 is MNHEY and CDR2 is SMNVEV in the germline V gene (reference sequence). The CDR3 spans 12 residues. Trimming cost V 8 bases and J 0 bases; bases outside gene matches: 0. The CDR3 here is CASRGGSYEQYF. In DNA form, the CDR3 reads TGTGCCAGCCGGGGGGGCTCCTACGAGCAGTACTTC.

This chain connects TRBV5-6 to TRBJ2-1; a weak D match, TRBD1 (6 bases). The CDR3 length is 13 residues. Germline values: CDR1 SGHDT, CDR2 YYEEEE. The ends were cut back, 2 bases at V and 13 bases at J, with 16 bases in the middle. The CDR3 bases are TGTGCCAGCAGCTTACATAATGGACAGCGACAGTTCTTC. It encodes CASSLHNGQRQFF. The full variable domain, with the rest looked up from reference TRBV5-6 and TRBJ2-1, is DAGVTQSPTHLIKTRGQQVTLRCSPKSGHDTVSWYQQALGQGPQFIFQYYEEEERQRGNFPDRFSGHQFPNYSSELNVNALLLGDSALYLCASSLHNGQRQFFGPGTRLTVL.